This T cell receptor beta chain stems from a study of cytotoxic CD8 clonotypes in ibrutinib-treated CLL. Study-level background: Response was recorded as partial in approximately 25 patients and complete in 2; at median roughly 62 months, approximately 15 remained remitted and some 12 had progressed.

The germline V gene has CDR1 SGDLS and CDR2 YYNGEE. The length of the CDR3 is 15 residues. Germline trimming cut 4 bases from V and 3 bases from J; bases unmatched to any gene: 5. The protocol was immunoSEQ multiplex PCR, while the TCRdb copy is restricted to in-frame clones and leaves out a portion. This sample has about 310,000 clones, with approximately 80% found just once. The study's findings and limits: The study found public clonotypes uncommon, contracting or stable on treatment.

Turning to this clone: The antigen is unknown.

This material consisted of PBMCs, taken before ibrutinib treatment. The sequence was obtained from a human donor with chronic lymphocytic leukemia. The chain recombines TRBV9 with TRBJ2-3; 10 bases line up with TRBD2. The CDR3, as DNA: TGTGCCAGCAGCCGGGGACTAGCGAAAACAGATACGCAGTATTTT. This gives the protein CASSRGLAKTDTQYF.